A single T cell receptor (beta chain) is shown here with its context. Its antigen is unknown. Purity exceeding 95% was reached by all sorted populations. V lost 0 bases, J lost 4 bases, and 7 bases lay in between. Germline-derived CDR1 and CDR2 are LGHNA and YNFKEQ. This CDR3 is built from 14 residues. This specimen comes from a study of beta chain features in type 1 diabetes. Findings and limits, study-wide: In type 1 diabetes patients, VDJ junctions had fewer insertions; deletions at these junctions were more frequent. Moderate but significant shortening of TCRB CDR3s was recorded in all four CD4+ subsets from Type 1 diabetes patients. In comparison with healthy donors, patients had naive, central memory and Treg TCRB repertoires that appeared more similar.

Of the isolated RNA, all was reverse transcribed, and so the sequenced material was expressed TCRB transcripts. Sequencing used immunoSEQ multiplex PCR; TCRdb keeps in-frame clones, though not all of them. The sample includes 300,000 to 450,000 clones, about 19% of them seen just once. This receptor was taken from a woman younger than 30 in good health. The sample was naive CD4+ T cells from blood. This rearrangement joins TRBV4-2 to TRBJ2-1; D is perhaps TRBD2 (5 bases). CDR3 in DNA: TGTGCCAGCAGCCAAGATGGGGAGTACAATGAGCAGTTCTTC. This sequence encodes CASSQDGEYNEQFF.